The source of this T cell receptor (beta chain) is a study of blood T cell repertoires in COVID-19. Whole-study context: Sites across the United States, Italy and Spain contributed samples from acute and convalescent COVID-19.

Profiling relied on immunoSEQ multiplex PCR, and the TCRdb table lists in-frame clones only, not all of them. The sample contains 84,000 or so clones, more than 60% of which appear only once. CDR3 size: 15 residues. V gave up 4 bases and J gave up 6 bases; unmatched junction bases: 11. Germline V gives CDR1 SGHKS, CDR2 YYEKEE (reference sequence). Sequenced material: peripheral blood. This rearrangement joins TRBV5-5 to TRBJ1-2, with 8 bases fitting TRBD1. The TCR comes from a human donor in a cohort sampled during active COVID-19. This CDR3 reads CASSTQADRDHGYTF. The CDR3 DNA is TGTGCCAGCAGCACACAGGCGGACAGGGATCATGGCTACACCTTC.